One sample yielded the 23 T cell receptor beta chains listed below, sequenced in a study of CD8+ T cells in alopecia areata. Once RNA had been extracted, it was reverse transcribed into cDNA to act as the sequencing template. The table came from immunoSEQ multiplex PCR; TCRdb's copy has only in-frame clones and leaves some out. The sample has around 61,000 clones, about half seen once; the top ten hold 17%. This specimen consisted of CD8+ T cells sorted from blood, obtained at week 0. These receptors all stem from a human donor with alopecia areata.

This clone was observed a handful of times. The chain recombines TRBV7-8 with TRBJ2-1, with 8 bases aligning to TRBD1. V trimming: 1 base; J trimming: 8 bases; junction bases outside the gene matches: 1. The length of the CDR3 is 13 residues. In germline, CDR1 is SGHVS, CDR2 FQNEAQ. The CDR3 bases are TGTGCCAGCAGCTTAGGACAGGGGTATGAGCAGTTCTTC. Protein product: CASSLGQGYEQFF.

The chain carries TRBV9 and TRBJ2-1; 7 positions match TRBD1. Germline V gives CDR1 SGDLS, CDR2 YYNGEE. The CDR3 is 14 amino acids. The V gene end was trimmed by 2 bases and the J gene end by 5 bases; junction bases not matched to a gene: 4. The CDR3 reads CASSVWDRNNEQFF. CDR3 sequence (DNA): TGTGCCAGCAGCGTGTGGGACAGAAACAATGAGCAGTTCTTC. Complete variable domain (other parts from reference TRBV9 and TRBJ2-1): DSGVTQTPKHLITATGQRVTLRCSPRSGDLSVYWYQQSLDQGLQFLIQYYNGEERAKGNILERFSAQQFPDLHSELNLSSLELGDSALYFCASSVWDRNNEQFFGPGTRLTVL.

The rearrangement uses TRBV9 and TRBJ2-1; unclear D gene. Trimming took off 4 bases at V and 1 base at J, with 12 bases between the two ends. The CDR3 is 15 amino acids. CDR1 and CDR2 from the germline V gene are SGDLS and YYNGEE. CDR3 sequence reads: CASSLGSESYNEQFF. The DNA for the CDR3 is TGTGCCAGCAGCCTAGGCAGCGAGTCCTACAATGAGCAGTTCTTC.

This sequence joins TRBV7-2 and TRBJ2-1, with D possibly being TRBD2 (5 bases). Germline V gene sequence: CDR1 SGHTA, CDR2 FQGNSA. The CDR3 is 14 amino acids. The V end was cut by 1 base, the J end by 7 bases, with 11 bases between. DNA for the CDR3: TGTGCCAGCAGCTTAGTTCTAGCTTGGAATGAGCAGTTCTTC. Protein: CASSLVLAWNEQFF. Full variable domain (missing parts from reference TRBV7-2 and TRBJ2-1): GAGVSQSPSNKVTEKGKDVELRCDPISGHTALYWYRQSLGQGLEFLIYFQGNSAPDKSGLPSDRFSAERTGGSVSTLTIQRTQQEDSAVYLCASSLVLAWNEQFFGPGTRLTVL.

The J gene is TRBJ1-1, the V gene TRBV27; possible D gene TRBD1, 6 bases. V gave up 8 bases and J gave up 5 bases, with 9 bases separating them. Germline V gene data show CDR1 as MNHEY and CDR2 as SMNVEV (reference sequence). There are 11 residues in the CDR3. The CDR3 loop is CASEQGTEAFF. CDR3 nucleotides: TGTGCCAGCGAACAGGGTACTGAAGCTTTCTTT.

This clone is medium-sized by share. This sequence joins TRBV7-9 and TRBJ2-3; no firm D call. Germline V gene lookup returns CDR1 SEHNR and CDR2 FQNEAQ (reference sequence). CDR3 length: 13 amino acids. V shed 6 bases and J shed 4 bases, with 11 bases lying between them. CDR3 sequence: CASSPRLSDTQYF. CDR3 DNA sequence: TGTGCCAGCAGTCCTCGACTCTCAGATACGCAGTATTTT.

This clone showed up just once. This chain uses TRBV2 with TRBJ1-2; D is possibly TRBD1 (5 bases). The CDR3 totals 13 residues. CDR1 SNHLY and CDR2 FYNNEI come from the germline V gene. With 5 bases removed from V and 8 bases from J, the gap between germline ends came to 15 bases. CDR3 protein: CASSLTEREGYTF. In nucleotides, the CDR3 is TGTGCCAGCAGTCTGACAGAAAGGGAAGGCTACACCTTC.

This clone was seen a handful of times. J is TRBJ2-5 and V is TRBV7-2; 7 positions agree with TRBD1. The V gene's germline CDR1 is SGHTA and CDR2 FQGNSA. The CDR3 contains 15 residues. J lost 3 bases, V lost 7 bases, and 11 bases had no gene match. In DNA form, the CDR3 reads TGTGCCAGCAAGCAGGGGGTAGCAGTAAAAGAGACCCAGTACTTC. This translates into CASKQGVAVKETQYF.

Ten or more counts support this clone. The CDR3 loop is CASSNRDRVYNEQFF. The DNA of the CDR3 is TGTGCCAGCAGCAACCGGGACAGGGTCTACAATGAGCAGTTCTTC. This chain uses TRBV7-9 with TRBJ2-1; 9 nucleotides align to TRBD1. This CDR3 comprises 15 residues. Unmatched junction bases numbered 5, after V lost 5 bases and J lost 3 bases. The germline V gene has CDR1 SEHNR and CDR2 FQNEAQ (reference sequence).

CDR3 coding DNA: TGTGCCAGCAGCCCGTCGGGACAACAGGGTTTTGGGGAGACCCAGTACTTC. This gives the protein CASSPSGQQGFGETQYF. This chain links TRBV13 with TRBJ2-5; D is possibly TRBD1 (6 bases). V lost 5 bases, J lost 5 bases, and 24 bases lay in between. CDR3 length: 17 residues. The germline gives CDR1 PRHDT, CDR2 FYEKMQ (reference sequence).

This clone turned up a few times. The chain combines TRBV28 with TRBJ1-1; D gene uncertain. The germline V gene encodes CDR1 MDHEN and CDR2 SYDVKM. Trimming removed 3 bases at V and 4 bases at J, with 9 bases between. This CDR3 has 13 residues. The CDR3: CASSFSGSTEAFF. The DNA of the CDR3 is TGTGCCAGCAGTTTTAGCGGGTCCACTGAAGCTTTCTTT.

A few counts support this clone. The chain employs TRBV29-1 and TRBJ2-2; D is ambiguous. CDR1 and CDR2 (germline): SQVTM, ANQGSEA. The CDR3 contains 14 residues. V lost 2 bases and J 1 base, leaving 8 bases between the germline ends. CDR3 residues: CSVEWIENTGELFF. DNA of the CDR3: TGCAGCGTTGAATGGATTGAGAACACCGGGGAGCTGTTTTTT.

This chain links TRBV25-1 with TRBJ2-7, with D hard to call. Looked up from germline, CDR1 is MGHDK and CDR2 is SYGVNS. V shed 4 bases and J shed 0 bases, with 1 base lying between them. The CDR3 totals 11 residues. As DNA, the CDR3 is TGTGCCAGCAGTGCCTCCTACGAGCAGTACTTC. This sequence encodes CASSASYEQYF.

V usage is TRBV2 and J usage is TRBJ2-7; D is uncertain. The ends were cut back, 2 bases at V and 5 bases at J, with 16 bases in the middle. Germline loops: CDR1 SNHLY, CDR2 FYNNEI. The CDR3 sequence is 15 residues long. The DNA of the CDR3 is TGTGCCAGCAGTGAATGGTTGGCTAGTCTCCACGAGCAGTACTTC. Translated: CASSEWLASLHEQYF.

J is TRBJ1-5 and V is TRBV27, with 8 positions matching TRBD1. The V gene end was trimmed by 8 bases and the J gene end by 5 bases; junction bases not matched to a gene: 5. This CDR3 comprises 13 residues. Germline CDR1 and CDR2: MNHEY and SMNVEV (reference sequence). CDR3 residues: CASRTGTHQPQHF. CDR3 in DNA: TGTGCCAGCCGGACAGGGACACATCAGCCCCAGCATTTT.

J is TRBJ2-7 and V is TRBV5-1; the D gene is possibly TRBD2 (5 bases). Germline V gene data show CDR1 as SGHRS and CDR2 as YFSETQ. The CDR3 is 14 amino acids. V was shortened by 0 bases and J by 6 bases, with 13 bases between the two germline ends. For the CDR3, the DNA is TGCGCCAGCAGCTTGGTACCGGGGTCGGGCGAGCAGTACTTC. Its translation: CASSLVPGSGEQYF.

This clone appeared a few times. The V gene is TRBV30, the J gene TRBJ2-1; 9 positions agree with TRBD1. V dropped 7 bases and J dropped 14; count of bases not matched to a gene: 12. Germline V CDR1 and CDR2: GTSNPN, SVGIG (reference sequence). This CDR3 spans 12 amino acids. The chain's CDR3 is CAFGTGPGEEFF. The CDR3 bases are TGTGCCTTCGGGACAGGGCCTGGCGAGGAGTTCTTC.

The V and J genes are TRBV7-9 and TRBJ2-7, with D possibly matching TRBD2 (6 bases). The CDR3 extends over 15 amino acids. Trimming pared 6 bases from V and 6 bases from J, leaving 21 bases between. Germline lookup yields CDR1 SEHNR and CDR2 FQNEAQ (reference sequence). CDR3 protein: CASRGPGGPESEQYF. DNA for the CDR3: TGTGCCAGCAGGGGCCCCGGAGGGCCGGAGAGCGAGCAGTACTTC.

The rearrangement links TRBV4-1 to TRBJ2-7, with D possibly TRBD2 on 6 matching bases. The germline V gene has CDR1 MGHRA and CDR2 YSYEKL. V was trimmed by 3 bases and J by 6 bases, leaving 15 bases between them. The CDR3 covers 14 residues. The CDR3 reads CASSQRGVGGEQYF. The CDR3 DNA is TGCGCCAGCAGCCAGCGGGGAGTTGGTGGCGAGCAGTACTTC.

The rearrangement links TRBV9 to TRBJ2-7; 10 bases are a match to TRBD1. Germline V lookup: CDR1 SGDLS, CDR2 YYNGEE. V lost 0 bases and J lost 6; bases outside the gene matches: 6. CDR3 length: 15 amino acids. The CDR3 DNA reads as TGTGCCAGCAGCGTAGGGACAGGGGGACGAGGCGAGCAGTACTTC. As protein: CASSVGTGGRGEQYF.

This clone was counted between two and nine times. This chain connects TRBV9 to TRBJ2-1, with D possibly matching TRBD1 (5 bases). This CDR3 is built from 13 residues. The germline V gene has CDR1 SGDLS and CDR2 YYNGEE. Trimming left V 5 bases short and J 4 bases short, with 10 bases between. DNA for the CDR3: TGTGCCAGCAGACCCGACAGTTACAATGAGCAGTTCTTC. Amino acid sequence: CASRPDSYNEQFF.

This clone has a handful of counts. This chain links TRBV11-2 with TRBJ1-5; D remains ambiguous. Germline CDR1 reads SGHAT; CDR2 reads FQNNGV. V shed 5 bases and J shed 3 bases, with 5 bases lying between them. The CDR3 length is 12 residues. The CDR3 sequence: CASSAYNQPQHF. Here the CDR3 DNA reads TGTGCCAGCAGCGCGTACAATCAGCCCCAGCATTTT. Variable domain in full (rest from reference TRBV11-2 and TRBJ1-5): EAGVAQSPRYKIIEKRQSVAFWCNPISGHATLYWYQQILGQGPKLLIQFQNNGVVDDSQLPKDRFSAERLKGVDSTLKIQPAKLEDSAVYLCASSAYNQPQHFGDGTRLSIL.

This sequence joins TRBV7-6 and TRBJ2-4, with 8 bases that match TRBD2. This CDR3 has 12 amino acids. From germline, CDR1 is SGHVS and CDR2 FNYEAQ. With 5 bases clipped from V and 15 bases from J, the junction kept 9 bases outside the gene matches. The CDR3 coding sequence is TGTGCCAGCAGCCCTGGAGTAGCGGGACTGTACTTC. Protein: CASSPGVAGLYF.